Listed below are T cell receptor beta chains from one sample, sequenced in a study of early T cells in non-severe SARS-CoV-2 infection. TCRdb ran MiXCR on the 5' RACE reads and lists one entry per CDR3 protein. This sample has fewer than 55,000 distinct CDR3 sequences, with about 9.7% found just once. The material sequenced was whole blood. These receptors came from an adult who was a healthcare worker with PCR-confirmed SARS-CoV-2 infection or an uninfected control (not recorded which). The CDR3 runs from the conserved cysteine through the conserved F or W. The order of the fields is J gene, V gene, clone size, D gene, CDR3 DNA, CDR3 protein. A D gene is named only where the DNA matches it firmly. Expanded clones are given a class, and other clones once, few, many or no size at all.

j_call: TRBJ2-2; v_call: TRBV7-8; clone_size: many; d_call: TRBD2; cdr3_nt: TGTGCCAGCAGCTCTTCGGGGGGGCACACCGGGGAGCTGTTTTTT; cdr3_aa: CASSSSGGHTGELFF
j_call: TRBJ1-5; v_call: TRBV20-1; clone_size: NA; d_call: NA; cdr3_nt: TGCAGTGCTGGTCGTTCCGTCAATCAGCCCCAGCATTTT; cdr3_aa: CSAGRSVNQPQHF
j_call: TRBJ1-2; v_call: TRBV29-1; clone_size: many; d_call: TRBD1; cdr3_nt: TGCAGCGGGGTGACAGGGGACTATGGCTACACCTTC; cdr3_aa: CSGVTGDYGYTF
j_call: TRBJ2-1; v_call: TRBV11-2; clone_size: few; d_call: TRBD2; cdr3_nt: TGTGCCAGCAGCTTAGGGCTAGCGGGAGTCAAGTTCTTC; cdr3_aa: CASSLGLAGVKFF
j_call: TRBJ2-3; v_call: TRBV6-2/TRBV6-3; clone_size: many; d_call: NA; cdr3_nt: TGTGCCAGCAGTTACGACAGCACAGATACGCAGTATTTT; cdr3_aa: CASSYDSTDTQYF
j_call: TRBJ1-2; v_call: TRBV6-5; clone_size: many; d_call: TRBD1; cdr3_nt: TGTGCCTGCCGGACGACAGGGGCTAACTATGGCTACACCTTC; cdr3_aa: CACRTTGANYGYTF
j_call: TRBJ1-5; v_call: TRBV6-1; clone_size: many; d_call: NA; cdr3_nt: TGTGCCAGCAGTGAAGGAGGGGATCAGCCCCAGCATTTT; cdr3_aa: CASSEGGDQPQHF
j_call: TRBJ2-4; v_call: TRBV20-1; clone_size: few; d_call: NA; cdr3_nt: TGCAGTGCTAGAGATTATCGAGGAATAGCCAAAAACATTCAGTACTTC; cdr3_aa: CSARDYRGIAKNIQYF
j_call: TRBJ2-5; v_call: TRBV13; clone_size: many; d_call: TRBD1; cdr3_nt: TGTGCCAGCAGACCAAGGACAGGGGGCGAGAGAGTGGAGACCCAGTACTTC; cdr3_aa: CASRPRTGGERVETQYF
j_call: TRBJ2-1; v_call: TRBV5-1; clone_size: many; d_call: NA; cdr3_nt: TGCGCCAGCAGCTTGCAATGGGGTAGTGAGCAGTTCTTC; cdr3_aa: CASSLQWGSEQFF
j_call: TRBJ2-3; v_call: TRBV2; clone_size: few; d_call: TRBD1; cdr3_nt: TGTGCCAGCCGTAGGGACAGTTTCACAGATACGCAGTATTTT; cdr3_aa: CASRRDSFTDTQYF
j_call: TRBJ1-4; v_call: TRBV13; clone_size: many; d_call: NA; cdr3_nt: TGTGCCAGCAGCTCGAGACGGGTTAATGAAAAACTGTTTTTT; cdr3_aa: CASSSRRVNEKLFF
j_call: TRBJ2-3; v_call: TRBV12-3/TRBV12-4; clone_size: many; d_call: NA; cdr3_nt: TGTGCCGGCAAAGGCGGAGGGCCCCAGACAGATACGCAGTATTTT; cdr3_aa: CAGKGGGPQTDTQYF
j_call: TRBJ2-3; v_call: TRBV10-3; clone_size: many; d_call: TRBD2; cdr3_nt: TGTGCCACCGGGGTTAGCGGGAGGCAGGGCACAGATACGCAGTATTTT; cdr3_aa: CATGVSGRQGTDTQYF
j_call: TRBJ2-1; v_call: TRBV5-1; clone_size: NA; d_call: TRBD2; cdr3_nt: TGCGCCAGCAGATCCAGCGGGGGGACCTACAATGAGCAGTTCTTC; cdr3_aa: CASRSSGGTYNEQFF
j_call: TRBJ2-1; v_call: TRBV7-2; clone_size: many; d_call: NA; cdr3_nt: TGTGCCAGCAGCTTAGGTCTAATTAATGAGCAGTTCTTC; cdr3_aa: CASSLGLINEQFF
j_call: TRBJ1-4; v_call: TRBV2; clone_size: many; d_call: NA; cdr3_nt: TGTGCCAGCAGGCTCACGGGACAATTTTTT; cdr3_aa: CASRLTGQFF
j_call: TRBJ2-3; v_call: TRBV6-5; clone_size: many; d_call: TRBD2; cdr3_nt: TGTGCCAGCAGTTATCAACTAGCGGGAGGAACAGATACGCAGTATTTT; cdr3_aa: CASSYQLAGGTDTQYF
j_call: TRBJ2-1; v_call: TRBV4-3; clone_size: many; d_call: TRBD2; cdr3_nt: TGCGCCAGCAGCCAAGATCTGACGGGAGGCTGGAATGAGCAGTTCTTC; cdr3_aa: CASSQDLTGGWNEQFF
j_call: TRBJ2-3; v_call: TRBV7-6; clone_size: many; d_call: NA; cdr3_nt: TGTGCCAGCAGCTTAACGGCCGTCTTGGGGAGCACAGATACGCAGTATTTT; cdr3_aa: CASSLTAVLGSTDTQYF
j_call: TRBJ2-3; v_call: TRBV14; clone_size: many; d_call: TRBD2; cdr3_nt: TGTGCCAGCAGTTTACTAGCGGGAGCGGATACGCAGTATTTT; cdr3_aa: CASSLLAGADTQYF
j_call: TRBJ1-5; v_call: TRBV27; clone_size: many; d_call: NA; cdr3_nt: TGTGCCAGCAGTCCTGGGGTGTTGAGCAATCAGCCCCAGCATTTT; cdr3_aa: CASSPGVLSNQPQHF
j_call: TRBJ2-7; v_call: TRBV3-1; clone_size: many; d_call: NA; cdr3_nt: TGTGCCAGCAGCCAAGATTTCGGGCCAAACGAGCAGTACTTC; cdr3_aa: CASSQDFGPNEQYF
j_call: TRBJ2-5; v_call: TRBV7-3; clone_size: few; d_call: NA; cdr3_nt: TGTGCCAGCAGCCCGGGCGAGGGGTTTGGGACCCAGTACTTC; cdr3_aa: CASSPGEGFGTQYF
j_call: TRBJ2-1; v_call: TRBV28; clone_size: many; d_call: TRBD2; cdr3_nt: TGTGCCAGCAGTTTTCCCGGGGCTAGCGGGAGGTATAAGAGCTCCTACAATGAGCAGTTCTTC; cdr3_aa: CASSFPGASGRYKSSYNEQFF
j_call: TRBJ2-4; v_call: TRBV20-1; clone_size: many; d_call: TRBD1; cdr3_nt: TGCAGTGCAATGACAGGGGAAGGGAACATTCAGTACTTC; cdr3_aa: CSAMTGEGNIQYF
j_call: TRBJ2-1; v_call: TRBV20-1; clone_size: few; d_call: TRBD2; cdr3_nt: TGCAGTGCTATAGCGGGAGACTACAATGAGCAGTTCTTC; cdr3_aa: CSAIAGDYNEQFF
j_call: TRBJ2-7; v_call: TRBV20-1; clone_size: NA; d_call: NA; cdr3_nt: TGCAGTGCTACCAATCCGGGGAGGCGGGGGCGCCCCATGGAGCAGTACTTC; cdr3_aa: CSATNPGRRGRPMEQYF
j_call: TRBJ1-1; v_call: TRBV29-1; clone_size: many; d_call: NA; cdr3_nt: TGCAGCGTCGGGGGAACAGGAGCTTTCTTT; cdr3_aa: CSVGGTGAFF
j_call: TRBJ2-7; v_call: TRBV6-1; clone_size: NA; d_call: TRBD1; cdr3_nt: TGTGCCAGCAGTTCTCCCCGGGACAGGGGCCACGAGCAGTACTTC; cdr3_aa: CASSSPRDRGHEQYF
j_call: TRBJ2-1; v_call: TRBV7-2; clone_size: many; d_call: NA; cdr3_nt: TGTGCCAGCAGCTTTACTAGCCAGAGCTCCTACAATGAGCAGTTCTTC; cdr3_aa: CASSFTSQSSYNEQFF
j_call: TRBJ1-4; v_call: TRBV7-9; clone_size: NA; d_call: NA; cdr3_nt: TGTGCCAGCAGCCAGGACGGGGCAACTAATGAAAAACTGTTTTTT; cdr3_aa: CASSQDGATNEKLFF
j_call: TRBJ2-3; v_call: TRBV20-1; clone_size: few; d_call: NA; cdr3_nt: TGCAGTGCTAGCCCCAGCACAGATACGCAGTATTTT; cdr3_aa: CSASPSTDTQYF
j_call: TRBJ1-1; v_call: TRBV12-3/TRBV12-4; clone_size: many; d_call: NA; cdr3_nt: TGTGCCAGCAGCTTCCAGGGCTTTAACACTGAAGCTTTCTTT; cdr3_aa: CASSFQGFNTEAFF
j_call: TRBJ1-6; v_call: TRBV15; clone_size: many; d_call: NA; cdr3_nt: TGTGCCACCGCGGGACGGTTAAATTCACCCCTCCACTTT; cdr3_aa: CATAGRLNSPLHF
j_call: TRBJ1-2; v_call: TRBV7-2; clone_size: many; d_call: TRBD1; cdr3_nt: TGTGCCAGCAGTCACCGGGACAGGAATCTCTATGGCTACACCTTC; cdr3_aa: CASSHRDRNLYGYTF
j_call: TRBJ2-4; v_call: TRBV6-6; clone_size: many; d_call: NA; cdr3_nt: TGTGCCAGCAGTGATAAAAACATTCAGTACTTC; cdr3_aa: CASSDKNIQYF
j_call: TRBJ2-3; v_call: TRBV20-1; clone_size: NA; d_call: NA; cdr3_nt: TGCAGTGCTAGAGACTCTAGCACAGATACGCAGTATTTT; cdr3_aa: CSARDSSTDTQYF
j_call: TRBJ2-3; v_call: TRBV7-9; clone_size: many; d_call: TRBD2; cdr3_nt: TGTGCCAGCAGTCCCGGGACTAGTCGGGATACGCAGTATTTT; cdr3_aa: CASSPGTSRDTQYF